This entry features one TCR beta chain sequence. The sample holds many counts of this clonotype. What antigen it recognizes has not been identified. Base-call qualities are not available, and no considerably larger clone is one nucleotide away. These data come from a study of T cell repertoires in cytomegalovirus infection (dated 2019 in TCRdb). About the full investigation: Donor HLA type was relevant to the analysis, because carriage of CMV infection together with the matching HLA type was indicated by public TCR beta signatures. Here is what the overall study found, with its caveats: Cumulative frequency of public TCR beta family members discriminated carriers of CMV infection plus the relevant HLA type in this cohort and an independent approximately 350-donor cohort. The ex vivo response was dominated by HLA-C-restricted CMV-specific TCR beta clonotypes, which also provided the single most frequent clonotype in two of eight donors.

Sequencing used an Illumina HiSeq 1500. The public reads were run again by TCRdb, first through fastp at Q25 and then through MiXCR, and only productive beta chains were kept. Rows are combined by CDR3 protein, so each entry shows the most common genes and DNA. The sample contains fewer than 250,000 distinct CDR3 sequences, over 9% of them found a single time. The leading ten clones occupy 1.5% to 2% of the sample. After removal of 6 bases from V and 0 bases from J, the junction retains 29 bases not matched to a gene. The CDR3 covers 23 residues, taking in both the cysteine and the phenylalanine. The kept DNA is CDR3 alone, 69 bases in frame from the first base. The CDR1 and CDR2 encoded by the germline V gene are MDHEN and SYDVKM.

This TCR derives from a human donor in good health (CMV status not recorded). Some clones in this sample may be carry-over from other donors' samples. In this chain, TRBV28 is recombined with TRBJ1-1; 9 bases in between match TRBD1. Sequenced sample: PBMCs. The CDR3 region reads CASSPPFIPGQGTKGGMNTEAFF. The bases are TGTGCCAGCAGCCCCCCCTTCATCCCGGGACAGGGCACGAAGGGGGGCATGAACACTGAAGCTTTCTTT.